The source of this T cell receptor (beta chain) is a study of regulatory T cells in long-lasting Graves disease. As regards this clonotype: This may stem from a read error, because a much larger clone lies one nucleotide away. No conserved phenylalanine or tryptophan ends this CDR3, so it is likely a read error.

Libraries of TCR beta came from iRepertoire HTBI primers plus Arm-PCR of CDR3 regions. TCRdb recomputed calls from the multiplex PCR reads with MiXCR, one row per CDR3 protein. The sample has over 500,000 distinct CDR3 sequences, roughly a sixth seen once; the top ten hold about 11%. Germline V gives CDR1 LGHNT, CDR2 FRNRAP. The V and J ends lost 6 bases and 6 bases respectively, with 20 bases between them. This CDR3 has 15 amino acids. As for time point: newly diagnosed GD, antithyroid drugs for less than 3 months. With RNA extracted from PBMCs as input, the TCR library was made. This same sample was also taken into another study, of T cells in Graves' hyperthyroidism and ophthalmopathy. That source adds: Blood also carried most thyroid clonotypes expanded above 0.001.

Sequencing was performed on peripheral blood mononuclear cells (PBMCs), taken at new diagnosis, from a patient treated with antithyroid drugs. The rearrangement joins TRBV12-5 to TRBJ1-2; tentatively, D is TRBD1 (5 bases). The source is a man between 18 and 35 years old with Graves disease. The CDR3 loop is CASGVGRGTRHGYTL. The CDR3 DNA reads as TGTGCTAGTGGGGTTGGGCGGGGGACTCGTCATGGCTACACCCTC.